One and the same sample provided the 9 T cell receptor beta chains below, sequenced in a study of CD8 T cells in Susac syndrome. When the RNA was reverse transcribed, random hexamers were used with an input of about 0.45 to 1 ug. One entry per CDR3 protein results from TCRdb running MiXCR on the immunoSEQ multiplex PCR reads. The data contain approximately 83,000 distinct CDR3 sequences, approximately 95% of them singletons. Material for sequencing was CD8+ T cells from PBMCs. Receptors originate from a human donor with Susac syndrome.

The CDR3 loop reads CASSSLDSSGNTIYF. The CDR3 region has the DNA TGTGCCAGCAGCTCGCTCGACAGCTCTGGAAACACCATATATTTT. The chain employs TRBV7-9 and TRBJ1-3; a weak D match, TRBD1 (5 bases). The CDR3 has 15 residues. Germline loops: CDR1 SEHNR, CDR2 FQNEAQ (reference sequence). V was pared by 4 bases and J by 0 bases, with 10 bases between.

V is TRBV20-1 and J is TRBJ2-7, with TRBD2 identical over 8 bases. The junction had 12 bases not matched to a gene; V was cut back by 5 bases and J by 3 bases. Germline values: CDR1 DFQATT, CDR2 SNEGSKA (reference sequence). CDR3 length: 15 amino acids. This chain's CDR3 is CSAHKWGREDYEQYF. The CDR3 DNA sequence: TGCAGTGCTCACAAATGGGGGCGGGAGGACTACGAGCAGTACTTC.

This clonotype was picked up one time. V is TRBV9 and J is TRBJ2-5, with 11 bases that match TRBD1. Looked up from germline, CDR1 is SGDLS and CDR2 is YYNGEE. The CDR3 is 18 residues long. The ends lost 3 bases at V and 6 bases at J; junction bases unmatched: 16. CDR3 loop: CASSGTGGSGIGLKTQYF. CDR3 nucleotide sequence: TGTGCCAGCAGCGGGACAGGGGGCAGCGGCATTGGCTTGAAGACCCAGTACTTC.

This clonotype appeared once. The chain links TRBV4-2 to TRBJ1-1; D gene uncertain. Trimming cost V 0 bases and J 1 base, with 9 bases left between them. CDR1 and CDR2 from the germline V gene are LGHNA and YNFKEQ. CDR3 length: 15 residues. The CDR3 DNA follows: TGTGCCAGCAGCCAAGAGGGGTCACAGAACACTGAAGCTTTCTTT. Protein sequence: CASSQEGSQNTEAFF.

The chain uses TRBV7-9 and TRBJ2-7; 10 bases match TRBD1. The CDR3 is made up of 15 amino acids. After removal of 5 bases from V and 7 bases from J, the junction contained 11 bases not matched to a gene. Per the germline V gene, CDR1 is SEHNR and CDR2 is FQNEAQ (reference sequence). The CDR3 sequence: CASSPPDRGRREQYF. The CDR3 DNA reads TGTGCCAGCAGCCCCCCCGACAGGGGGCGTAGGGAGCAGTACTTC.

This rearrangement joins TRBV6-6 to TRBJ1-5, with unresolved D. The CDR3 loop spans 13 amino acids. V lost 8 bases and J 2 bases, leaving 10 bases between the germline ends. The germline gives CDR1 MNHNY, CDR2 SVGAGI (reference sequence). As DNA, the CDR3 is TGTGCCAGCGAGGGCGACGGCAATCAGCCCCAGCATTTT. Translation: CASEGDGNQPQHF.

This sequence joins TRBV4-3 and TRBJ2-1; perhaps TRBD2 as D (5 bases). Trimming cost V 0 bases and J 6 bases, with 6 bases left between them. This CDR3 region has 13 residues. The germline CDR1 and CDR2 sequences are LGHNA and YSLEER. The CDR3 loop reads CASSQETSNEQFF. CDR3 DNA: TGCGCCAGCAGCCAAGAAACTAGCAATGAGCAGTTCTTC.

The CDR3 nucleotides are TGCAGCGGCGACGCGGGGTACATTGATAATGAGCAGTTCTTC. It yields the protein CSGDAGYIDNEQFF. The V call is TRBV29-1, the J call TRBJ2-1; weak D call: TRBD2 (6 bases). The germline CDR1 and CDR2 sequences are SQVTM and ANQGSEA. Trimming removed 7 bases from V and 7 bases from J, with 20 bases in between. CDR3 length: 14 amino acids.

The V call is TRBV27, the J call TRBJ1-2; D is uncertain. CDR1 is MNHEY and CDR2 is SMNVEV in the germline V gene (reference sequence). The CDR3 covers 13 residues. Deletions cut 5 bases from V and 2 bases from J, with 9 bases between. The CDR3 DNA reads TGTGCCAGCAGTCCCCCGGGGAACTATGGCTACACCTTC. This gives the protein CASSPPGNYGYTF.